What follows are 23 T cell receptor beta chains derived from one specimen sequenced in a study of T-cell reconstitution after alpha-beta-depleted transplantation in children. Points from the study as a whole: A year had passed since transplant, and T-cell counts and diversity by then came mostly from newly produced T cells.

No antigen has been identified for these receptors. Library preparation (for TCRbeta) was performed with unique molecular identifiers. TCRdb independently ran MiXCR on the PCR reads; one entry per CDR3 protein. The data contain about 300,000 distinct CDR3 sequences, roughly 7.8% of them singletons. The sample was peripheral blood, taken 360 days after TCRalphabeta/CD19-depleted stem cell transplant. The receptor source for this set is a female patient under 10 years old who had a stem cell transplant for Fanconi anemia, so the T cells may come from the graft donor.

This clonotype was found a few times. V usage is TRBV6-5 and J usage is TRBJ1-5; no firm D call. Trimming left V 2 bases short and J 1 base short, with 9 bases between. Germline values: CDR1 MNHEY, CDR2 SVGAGI. This CDR3 is 15 amino acids long. As DNA, the CDR3 is TGTGCCAGCAGTTACGCTTCGGGAAGCAATCAGCCCCAGCATTTT. It codes for CASSYASGSNQPQHF.

The chain is built from TRBV7-2 and TRBJ2-2; D remains ambiguous. This CDR3 contains 16 residues. The ends were cut back, 1 base at V and 0 bases at J, with 9 bases in the middle. Germline assignment: CDR1 SGHTA and CDR2 FQGNSA. CDR3 residues: CASSLEAGSNTGELFF. Here the CDR3 DNA reads TGTGCCAGCAGCTTAGAAGCAGGCTCGAACACCGGGGAGCTGTTTTTT.

This chain links TRBV11-1 with TRBJ2-1; D call uncertain. Trimming cost V 5 bases and J 8 bases, with 28 bases left between them. Germline assignment: CDR1 SGHAT and CDR2 FQDESV (reference sequence). The CDR3 is 18 residues long. CDR3 protein: CASSQTAKVVDTFDEQFF. The CDR3 region has the DNA TGTGCCAGCAGCCAGACGGCGAAGGTTGTGGATACATTCGATGAGCAGTTCTTC.

This clonotype was seen at least ten times. The J gene is TRBJ2-7, the V gene TRBV29-1; no reliable D call. The germline V gene has CDR1 SQVTM and CDR2 ANQGSEA. This CDR3 is 12 amino acids long. The V end was cut by 2 bases, the J end by 5 bases, with 10 bases between. The CDR3 DNA sequence: TGCAGCGTTGAAACGGGTTTCGACGAGCAGTACTTC. Translated: CSVETGFDEQYF.

This chain links TRBV2 with TRBJ2-2; perhaps D is TRBD1 or TRBD2 (5 bases each). CDR3 length: 14 amino acids. Between the trimmed V and J ends, which lost 8 bases and 7 bases, there was a span of 17 bases. The germline CDR1 and CDR2 sequences are SNHLY and FYNNEI. The CDR3 region has the DNA TGTGCCAGCTTGGCGACAGAGGGAAACGGGGAGCTGTTTTTT. This codes for CASLATEGNGELFF. The whole variable domain, filled in from reference TRBV2 and TRBJ2-2, reads EPEVTQTPSHQVTQMGQEVILRCVPISNHLYFYWYRQILGQKVEFLVSFYNNEISEKSEIFDDQFSVERPDGSNFTLKIRSTKLEDSAMYFCASLATEGNGELFFGEGSRLTVL.

This clonotype was seen repeatedly, ten times or more. The chain links TRBV12-3 or TRBV12-4 to TRBJ2-5; D is possibly TRBD2 (5 bases). The CDR3 is made up of 12 amino acids. V lost 7 bases to trimming and J lost 9 bases, with 15 bases between them. This CDR3 reads CASTPGIGAQYF. CDR3 bases: TGTGCCAGCACCCCCGGGATTGGGGCCCAGTACTTC.

This clonotype was observed many times. DNA of the CDR3: TGCGCCAGCAGCCAAGTGGTAGCGGCCAGCTCCTACAATGAGCAGTTCTTC. This sequence encodes CASSQVVAASSYNEQFF. The V and J genes are TRBV4-1 and TRBJ2-1; a possible D gene is TRBD2 (6 bases). The CDR3 contains 17 residues. Germline CDR1 and CDR2: MGHRA and YSYEKL. The V and J ends lost 1 base and 0 bases respectively, with 13 bases between them.

This clonotype has ten or more counts. The gene calls are TRBV20-1 and TRBJ2-7; 11 bases are shared with TRBD2. The germline V gene has CDR1 DFQATT and CDR2 SNEGSKA (reference sequence). The ends lost 3 bases at V and 2 bases at J; junction bases unmatched: 9. The CDR3 is made up of 16 amino acids. This CDR3 is CSASRLAGGPPYEQYF. In DNA, the CDR3 is TGCAGTGCTAGCAGATTAGCGGGAGGGCCCCCCTACGAGCAGTACTTC.

This clonotype occurred many times. The chain combines TRBV20-1 with TRBJ2-7; tentative D call: TRBD1 (5 bases). Germline V gene lookup returns CDR1 DFQATT and CDR2 SNEGSKA (reference sequence). The CDR3 runs 13 residues. The V gene lost 3 bases and the J gene lost 2 bases, with 11 bases spanning the gap. The CDR3 loop is CSARQGKTYEQYF. In DNA form, the CDR3 reads TGCAGTGCTAGGCAGGGAAAAACCTACGAGCAGTACTTC.

This clonotype was observed at least ten times. The V gene is TRBV21-1, the J gene TRBJ2-1. TRBV21-1 is a documented pseudogene. The CDR3 covers 18 residues. The CDR3 sequence: CASSFHPKKPKRSNEQFF. DNA of the CDR3: TGTGCCAGCAGCTTCCATCCAAAGAAGCCTAAACGAAGCAATGAGCAGTTCTTC.

This clonotype has at least ten counts. The J gene is TRBJ2-7, the V gene TRBV10-3; unclear D gene. The CDR3 totals 12 residues. The V end lost 4 bases, the J end lost 5 bases, and 9 bases lay between the germline ends. CDR1 and CDR2 (germline): ENHRY, SYGVKD. The CDR3 DNA reads as TGTGCCATCAGTGCCGGCTTGGACGAGCAGTACTTC. Protein product: CAISAGLDEQYF.

The table lists this clonotype with many counts. The V gene is TRBV3-1, the J gene TRBJ2-3, with D unresolved. From germline, CDR1 is LGHDT and CDR2 YNNKEL (reference sequence). Trimming removed 1 base at V and 2 bases at J, with 7 bases between. The CDR3 spans 14 residues. This CDR3 reads CASSQGRFTDTQYF. The DNA for the CDR3 is TGTGCCAGCAGCCAAGGTCGGTTCACAGATACGCAGTATTTT.

This clonotype turned up a few times. J is TRBJ1-1 and V is TRBV19; D gene uncertain. Trimming left V 3 bases short and J 1 base short, with 12 bases between. The CDR3 sequence is 15 residues long. CDR1 and CDR2 (germline): LNHDA, SQIVND (reference sequence). CDR3 residues: CASSISGGRNTEAFF. In nucleotides, the CDR3 is TGTGCCAGTAGTATTAGTGGAGGTAGGAACACTGAAGCTTTCTTT.

This clonotype occurred many times. This chain joins TRBV7-2 and TRBJ2-2; D is perhaps TRBD1 or TRBD2 (5 bases each). This CDR3 has 14 amino acids. Germline assignment: CDR1 SGHTA and CDR2 FQGNSA. Trimming removed 6 bases at V and 2 bases at J, with 10 bases between. The chain's CDR3 is CASRPGPNTGELFF. The DNA for the CDR3 is TGTGCCAGCAGACCGGGACCAAACACCGGGGAGCTGTTTTTT.

This clonotype was detected many times. One end of the junction fails to match germline, which may point to a read error. The gene calls are TRBV18 and TRBJ2-7, with D possibly matching TRBD1 (6 bases). This CDR3 contains 13 residues. Germline V gene data show CDR1 as KGHSH and CDR2 as LQKENI. This CDR3 is CASSPGQTYEQYF. The CDR3 DNA follows: TGCGCCAGCAGCCCAGGACAGACCTACGAGCAGTACTTC.

This clonotype was recorded many times. The V call is TRBV6-5, the J call TRBJ2-7; possibly TRBD1 for D (5 bases). Germline CDR1 MNHEY, CDR2 SVGAGI. V lost 1 base and J 1 base, leaving 11 bases between the germline ends. The CDR3 sequence is 15 residues long. DNA for the CDR3: TGTGCCAGCAGTTACTGGTCAGGGCCATCCTACGAGCAGTACTTC. Its protein is CASSYWSGPSYEQYF.

At least ten counts were recorded for this clonotype. This sequence joins TRBV5-1 and TRBJ2-1; 10 bases agree with TRBD2. V gave up 2 bases and J gave up 9 bases; unmatched junction bases: 5. Germline CDR1 reads SGHRS; CDR2 reads YFSETQ. This CDR3 region has 14 residues. CDR3 DNA sequence: TGCGCCAGCAGCTTAGCGGGGGGGCCAGGTGAGCAGTTCTTC. It is translated as CASSLAGGPGEQFF. The full variable domain, its missing parts supplied by reference TRBV5-1 and TRBJ2-1, is KAGVTQTPRYLIKTRGQQVTLSCSPISGHRSVSWYQQTPGQGLQFLFEYFSETQRNKGNFPGRFSGRQFSNSRSEMNVSTLELGDSALYLCASSLAGGPGEQFFGPGTRLTVL.

This clonotype was recorded many times. This chain joins TRBV29-1 and TRBJ1-2, with 7 bases aligning to TRBD1. Germline lookup yields CDR1 SQVTM and CDR2 ANQGSEA. CDR3 size: 12 residues. With 5 bases clipped from V and 2 bases from J, the junction kept 2 bases outside the gene matches. The CDR3 nucleotides are TGCAGCGTTCGACAGGGCAACTATGGCTACACCTTC. It encodes CSVRQGNYGYTF.

This clonotype came up many times. The genes are TRBV4-1 and TRBJ2-3, with D perhaps being TRBD1 or TRBD2 (5 bases each). CDR3 length: 16 amino acids. Germline V gives CDR1 MGHRA, CDR2 YSYEKL. Trimming removed 0 bases at V and 2 bases at J, with 12 bases between. DNA of the CDR3: TGCGCCAGCAGCCAAGACTATCGGGGACCCACAGATACGCAGTATTTT. This encodes CASSQDYRGPTDTQYF.

About this clonotype itself: The junction shows a germline mismatch at one end, possibly a read error. The CDR3 loop reads CASRGRGSSYGQYF. The CDR3 nucleotides are TGTGCCTCCCGAGGGAGGGGGAGCTCCTACGGGCAGTACTTC. This rearrangement joins TRBV30 to TRBJ2-7, with D maybe TRBD2 (7 bases). This CDR3 spans 14 amino acids. Germline V gene lookup returns CDR1 GTSNPN and CDR2 SVGIG (reference sequence).

At least ten counts were recorded for this clonotype. V and J are TRBV6-1 and TRBJ1-1, with 8 bases fitting TRBD1. This CDR3 comprises 14 residues. Trimming took 6 bases from V and 4 from J; bases not matched to a gene: 7. CDR1 and CDR2 (germline): MNHNS, SASEGT. CDR3 amino acids: CASRKVTGGTEAFF. CDR3 DNA sequence: TGTGCCAGCAGAAAAGTAACAGGGGGCACTGAAGCTTTCTTT.

The chain couples TRBV28 to TRBJ2-1; 12 bases map to TRBD2. V lost 3 bases and J lost 9; bases outside the gene matches: 27. Germline V gives CDR1 MDHEN, CDR2 SYDVKM. This CDR3 comprises 22 residues. CDR3 bases: TGTGCCAGCAGTTTCCCCGAGCTTGGGCTAGCGGGGGGGCAGGGTTGGAGGGGTGAGCAGTTCTTC. This sequence encodes CASSFPELGLAGGQGWRGEQFF.

The table lists this clonotype with many counts. The rearrangement uses TRBV7-9 and TRBJ2-1; 11 nucleotides line up with TRBD1. V lost 4 bases and J lost 6; bases outside the gene matches: 8. Germline V gives CDR1 SEHNR, CDR2 FQNEAQ (reference sequence). CDR3 length: 16 residues. In nucleotides, the CDR3 is TGTGCCAGCAGCTCTAGTATAGGGACAGGGGGCAATGAGCAGTTCTTC. This encodes CASSSSIGTGGNEQFF.